This T cell receptor (beta chain) was found in a study of T cell responses to AZD1222 COVID-19 vaccine. Study-level points and caveats: Among those given AZD1222, only 6 or 7 were seropositive at baseline.

This clone was counted once. Antigen unknown. Clones were sequenced by immunoSEQ multiplex PCR, and TCRdb holds only the in-frame ones, with some missing. The sample lists 150,000 or so clones, about 91% seen once, with 3.8% in the top ten. The material was peripheral blood, obtained 28 days after the second AZD1222 dose. This sequence was found in an adult who received the AZD1222 COVID-19 vaccine.

CDR3 DNA sequence: TGTGCCAGCAGCGTAGAGGATTGGGTAGTCGGGGAGCTGTTTTTT. The encoded protein is CASSVEDWVVGELFF. The V call is TRBV9, the J call TRBJ2-2; no firm D call. The CDR3 is 15 amino acids. The germline gives CDR1 SGDLS, CDR2 YYNGEE. V shed 0 bases and J shed 7 bases, with 13 bases lying between them.